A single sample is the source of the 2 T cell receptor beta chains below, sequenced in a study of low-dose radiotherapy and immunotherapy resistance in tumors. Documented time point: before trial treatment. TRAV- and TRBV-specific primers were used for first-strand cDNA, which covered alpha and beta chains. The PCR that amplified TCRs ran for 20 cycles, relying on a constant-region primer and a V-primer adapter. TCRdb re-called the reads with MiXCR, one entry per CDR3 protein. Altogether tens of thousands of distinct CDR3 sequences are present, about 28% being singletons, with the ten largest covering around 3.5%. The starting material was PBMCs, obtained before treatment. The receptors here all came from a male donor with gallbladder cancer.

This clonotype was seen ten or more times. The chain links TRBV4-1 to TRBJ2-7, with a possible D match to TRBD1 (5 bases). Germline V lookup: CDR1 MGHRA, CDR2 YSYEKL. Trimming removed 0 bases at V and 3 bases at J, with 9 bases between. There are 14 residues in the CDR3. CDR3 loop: CASSQDLGDYEQYF. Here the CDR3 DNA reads TGCGCCAGCAGCCAAGATCTAGGGGACTACGAGCAGTACTTC.

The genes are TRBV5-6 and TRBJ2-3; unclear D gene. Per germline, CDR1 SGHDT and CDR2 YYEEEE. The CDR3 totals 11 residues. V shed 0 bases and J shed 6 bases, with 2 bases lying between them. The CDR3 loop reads CASSLGDTQYF. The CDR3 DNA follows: TGTGCCAGCAGCTTGGGGGATACGCAGTATTTT. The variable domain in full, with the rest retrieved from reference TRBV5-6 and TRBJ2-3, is DAGVTQSPTHLIKTRGQQVTLRCSPKSGHDTVSWYQQALGQGPQFIFQYYEEEERQRGNFPDRFSGHQFPNYSSELNVNALLLGDSALYLCASSLGDTQYFGPGTRLTVL.